This TCR beta chain was recorded in a study of cytomegalovirus exposure and HLA in healthy donors. The study ran its PCR with 60 Vbeta and 13 Jbeta primers. Profiling relied on immunoSEQ multiplex PCR, and the TCRdb table lists in-frame clones only, not all of them. The data contain 150,000 to 200,000 clones, around 62% of them singletons. The germline CDR1 and CDR2 sequences are MGHRA and YSYEKL. CDR3 length equals 18 residues. After removal of 0 bases from V and 3 bases from J, the junction contained 7 bases not matched to a gene. Study-wide points: A missense DCLRE1C variant was associated with V- and J-gene trimming of TCR beta chains in a later analysis, and an independent cohort replicated the association.

A word on this clone: The antigen remains undetermined.

The source of this sequence is a man in his forties in good health and CMV-seronegative. Sequencing was carried out using PBMCs. This sequence joins TRBV4-1 and TRBJ2-1; TRBD2 agrees at 11 bases. CDR3 residues: CASSQDSWGLAVYNEQFF. CDR3 nucleotide sequence: TGCGCCAGCAGCCAAGATTCCTGGGGACTAGCGGTCTACAATGAGCAGTTCTTC.